This T cell receptor beta chain was found in a study of type 1 regulatory T cells. About the research overall: T-allo10 is an in vitro-generated, Tr1-enriched CD4 T cell product specific for alloantigen. Points from the study as a whole: Compared with non-Tr1 cells, Tr1 cells showed a narrower TCR repertoire.

Looked up from germline, CDR1 is MDHEN and CDR2 is SYDVKM. The V gene lost 2 bases and the J gene lost 0 bases, with 11 bases spanning the gap. The CDR3 spans 16 residues. Worth noting for this clonotype: Its antigen is not known.

TCRdb reprocessed the reads with MiXCR, giving one entry per CDR3 protein. The top ten hold more than 2% of the sample, which has 63,000 or so distinct CDR3 sequences, just under 50% seen once. Specimen: cultured non-Tr1 T cells, either the whole culture or a sorted T cell fraction (not recorded which). This receptor was taken from a human donor in good health. The chain is built from TRBV28 and TRBJ1-5; D gene unclear. This chain's CDR3 is CASSLLAMNSNQPQHF. The DNA of the CDR3 is TGTGCCAGCAGTTTACTGGCAATGAATAGCAATCAGCCCCAGCATTTT.